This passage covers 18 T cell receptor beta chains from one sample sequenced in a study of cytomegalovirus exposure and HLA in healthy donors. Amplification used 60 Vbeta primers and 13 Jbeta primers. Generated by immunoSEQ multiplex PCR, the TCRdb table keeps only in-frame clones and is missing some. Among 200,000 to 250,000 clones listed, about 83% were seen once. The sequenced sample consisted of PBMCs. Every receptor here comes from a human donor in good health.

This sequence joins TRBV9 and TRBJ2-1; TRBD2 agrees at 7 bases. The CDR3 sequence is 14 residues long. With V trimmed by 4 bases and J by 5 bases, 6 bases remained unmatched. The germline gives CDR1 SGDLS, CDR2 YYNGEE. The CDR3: CASSPSGTNNEQFF. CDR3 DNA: TGTGCCAGCAGCCCCAGCGGGACTAACAATGAGCAGTTCTTC.

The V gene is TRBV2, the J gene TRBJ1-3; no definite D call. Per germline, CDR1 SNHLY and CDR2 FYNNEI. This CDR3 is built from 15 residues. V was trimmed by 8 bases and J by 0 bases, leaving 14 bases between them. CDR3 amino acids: CASLETTGSGNTIYF. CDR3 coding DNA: TGTGCCAGCCTCGAGACAACTGGCTCTGGAAACACCATATATTTT.

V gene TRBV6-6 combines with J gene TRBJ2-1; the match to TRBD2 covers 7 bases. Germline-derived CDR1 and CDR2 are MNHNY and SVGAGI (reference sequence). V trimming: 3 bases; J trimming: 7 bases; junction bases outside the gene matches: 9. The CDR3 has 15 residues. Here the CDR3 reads CASSYLAGARNEQFF. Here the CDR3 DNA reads TGTGCCAGCAGTTATCTTGCGGGAGCTCGAAATGAGCAGTTCTTC.

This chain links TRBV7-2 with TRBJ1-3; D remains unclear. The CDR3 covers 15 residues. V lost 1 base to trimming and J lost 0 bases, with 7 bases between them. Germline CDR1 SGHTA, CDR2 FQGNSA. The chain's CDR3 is CASSLVSVSGNTIYF. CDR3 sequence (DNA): TGTGCCAGCAGCTTAGTATCCGTCTCTGGAAACACCATATATTTT.

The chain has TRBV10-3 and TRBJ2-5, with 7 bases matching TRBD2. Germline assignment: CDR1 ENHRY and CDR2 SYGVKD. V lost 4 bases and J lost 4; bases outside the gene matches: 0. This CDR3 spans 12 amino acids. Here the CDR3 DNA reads TGTGCCATCAGTGGGGGGGGAGAGACCCAGTACTTC. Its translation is CAISGGGETQYF.

CDR3 bases: TGCGCCAGCAGCTTGAGCCCCTCTGGGGCCAACGTCCTGACTTTC. This sequence encodes CASSLSPSGANVLTF. This chain links TRBV5-1 with TRBJ2-6; D unclear. Germline assignment: CDR1 SGHRS and CDR2 YFSETQ. The CDR3 totals 15 residues. Trimming cost V 1 base and J 0 bases, with 5 bases left between them.

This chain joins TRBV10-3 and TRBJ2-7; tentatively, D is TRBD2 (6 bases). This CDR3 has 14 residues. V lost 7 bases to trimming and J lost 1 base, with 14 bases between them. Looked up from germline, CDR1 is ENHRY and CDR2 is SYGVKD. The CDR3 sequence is CAITPHGGSYEQYF. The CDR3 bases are TGTGCCATCACCCCCCACGGGGGTTCCTACGAGCAGTACTTC.

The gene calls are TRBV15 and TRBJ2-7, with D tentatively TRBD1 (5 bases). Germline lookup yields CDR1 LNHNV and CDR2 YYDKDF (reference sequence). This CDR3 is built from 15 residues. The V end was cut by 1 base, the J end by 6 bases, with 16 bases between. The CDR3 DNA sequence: TGTGCCACCAGCAGAGGAACGGCAGGGATTGGCGAGCAGTACTTC. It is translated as CATSRGTAGIGEQYF.

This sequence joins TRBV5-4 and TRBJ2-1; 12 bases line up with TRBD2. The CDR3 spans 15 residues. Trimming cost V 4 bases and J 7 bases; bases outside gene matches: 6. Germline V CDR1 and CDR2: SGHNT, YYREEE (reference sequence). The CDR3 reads CASSATSGSRNEQFF. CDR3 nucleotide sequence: TGTGCCAGCAGCGCGACTAGCGGGAGTAGGAATGAGCAGTTCTTC.

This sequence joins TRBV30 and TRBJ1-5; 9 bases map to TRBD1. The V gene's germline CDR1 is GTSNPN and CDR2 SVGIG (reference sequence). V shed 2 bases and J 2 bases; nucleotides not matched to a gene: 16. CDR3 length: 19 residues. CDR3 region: CAWSLSGQGVRACNQPQHF. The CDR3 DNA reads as TGTGCCTGGAGTTTATCGGGACAGGGTGTGCGGGCTTGCAATCAGCCCCAGCATTTT.

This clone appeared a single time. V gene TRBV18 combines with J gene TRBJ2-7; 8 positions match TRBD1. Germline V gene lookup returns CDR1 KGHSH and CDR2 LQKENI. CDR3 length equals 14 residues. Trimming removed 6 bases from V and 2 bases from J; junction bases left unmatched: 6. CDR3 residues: CASSQRQGTYEQYF. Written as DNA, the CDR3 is TGTGCCAGCTCCCAAAGACAGGGGACCTACGAGCAGTACTTC.

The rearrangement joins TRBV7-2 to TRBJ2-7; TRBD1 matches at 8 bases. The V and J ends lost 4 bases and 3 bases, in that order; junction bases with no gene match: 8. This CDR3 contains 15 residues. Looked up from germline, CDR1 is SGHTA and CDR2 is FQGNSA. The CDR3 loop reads CASSWRQGSYYEQYF. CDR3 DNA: TGTGCCAGCAGCTGGAGACAGGGGAGTTACTACGAGCAGTACTTC.

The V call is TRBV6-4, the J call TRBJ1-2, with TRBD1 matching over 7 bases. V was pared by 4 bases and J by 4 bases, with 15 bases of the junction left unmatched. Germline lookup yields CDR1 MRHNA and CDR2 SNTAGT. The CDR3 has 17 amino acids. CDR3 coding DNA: TGTGCCAGCAGTGCGCGGGACAGTCCGGGCCGTAGCTATGGCTACACCTTC. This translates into CASSARDSPGRSYGYTF.

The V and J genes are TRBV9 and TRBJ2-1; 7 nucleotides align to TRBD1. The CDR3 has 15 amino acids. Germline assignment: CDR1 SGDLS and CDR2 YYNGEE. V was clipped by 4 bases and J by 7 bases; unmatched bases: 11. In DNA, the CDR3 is TGTGCCAGCAGCCCAGCGACAGGGCACACTAATGAGCAGTTCTTC. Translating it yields CASSPATGHTNEQFF.

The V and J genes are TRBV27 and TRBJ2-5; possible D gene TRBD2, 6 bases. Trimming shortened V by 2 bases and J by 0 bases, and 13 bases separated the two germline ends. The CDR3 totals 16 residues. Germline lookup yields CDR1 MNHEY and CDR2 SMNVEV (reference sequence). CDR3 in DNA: TGTGCCAGCAGTTTAAGTGGGAGGCAGTACCAAGAGACCCAGTACTTC. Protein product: CASSLSGRQYQETQYF.

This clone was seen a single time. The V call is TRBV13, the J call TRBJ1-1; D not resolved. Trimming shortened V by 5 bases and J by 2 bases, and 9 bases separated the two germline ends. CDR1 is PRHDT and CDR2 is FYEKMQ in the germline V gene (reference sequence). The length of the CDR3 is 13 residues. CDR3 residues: CASSLGLNTEAFF. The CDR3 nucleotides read TGTGCCAGCAGCCTCGGTCTTAACACTGAAGCTTTCTTT.

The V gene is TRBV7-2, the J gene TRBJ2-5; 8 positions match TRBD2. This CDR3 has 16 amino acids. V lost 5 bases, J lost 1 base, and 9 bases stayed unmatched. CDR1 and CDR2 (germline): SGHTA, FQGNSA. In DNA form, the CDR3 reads TGTGCCAGCAGCCCCGGCGCGGGAGGACCCCAAGAGACCCAGTACTTC. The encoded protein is CASSPGAGGPQETQYF.

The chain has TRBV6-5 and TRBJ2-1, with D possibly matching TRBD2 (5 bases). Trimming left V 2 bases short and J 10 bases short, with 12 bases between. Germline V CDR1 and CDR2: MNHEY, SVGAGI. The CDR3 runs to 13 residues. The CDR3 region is CASSYSAPGEQFF. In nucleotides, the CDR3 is TGTGCCAGCAGTTACAGCGCCCCGGGGGAGCAGTTCTTC.